Listed here is a single T cell receptor beta chain. Its antigen remains unknown. The record originates from a study of T cell repertoires in cytomegalovirus infection. The ends were cut back, 5 bases at V and 0 bases at J, with 23 bases in the middle. The CDR3 sequence is 19 residues long. Per the germline V gene, CDR1 is SGHTA and CDR2 is FQGTGA. TCRdb reprocessed the reads via MiXCR and lists one record per CDR3 protein. The sample has hundreds of thousands of distinct CDR3 sequences, approximately 32% seen once. The chain employs TRBV7-3 and TRBJ2-1, with D possibly matching TRBD2 (7 bases). This sequence was found in a human donor in good health (CMV status not recorded). Some clones in this sample may be carry-over from other donors' samples. Specimen: cultured CD8+ T cells from PBMCs, collected from culture after CMV antigen stimulation. In nucleotides, the CDR3 is TGTGCCAGCAGCCCCGTCCGGGCGGGGGCCACAAACTCCTACAATGAGCAGTTCTTC. Its protein is CASSPVRAGATNSYNEQFF. Supplemented by reference TRBV7-3 and TRBJ2-1, the full variable domain reads GAGVSQTPSNKVTEKGKYVELRCDPISGHTALYWYRQSLGQGPEFLIYFQGTGAADDSGLPNDRFFAVRPEGSVSTLKIQRTERGDSAVYLCASSPVRAGATNSYNEQFFGPGTRLTVL.